Listed below are T cell receptor beta chains from one sample, sequenced in a study of cytomegalovirus exposure and HLA in healthy donors. This table comes from immunoSEQ multiplex PCR, and its TCRdb copy is limited to in-frame clones, with some not included. In the table there are more than 110,000 clones, around 83% of which are singletons. The sequenced material came from PBMCs. The receptors stem from a middle-aged man in good health and CMV-seropositive. Each CDR3 is given with its conserved first and last residue. D genes are given only for firm matches. The size of a clone is reported for some rows only, either as once, few or many, or as a class for expanded clones.

cdr3_aa: CASSPQGYEQYF
cdr3_nt: TGTGCCAGCAGTCCACAGGGGTACGAGCAGTACTTC
clone_size: .
v_call: TRBV6-1
j_call: TRBJ2-7
d_call: TRBD1

cdr3_aa: CASGQREDTGELFF
cdr3_nt: TGTGCTAGTGGACAAAGGGAGGACACCGGGGAGCTGTTTTTT
clone_size: .
v_call: TRBV12-5
j_call: TRBJ2-2
d_call: .

cdr3_aa: CASSLFGQILQETQYF
cdr3_nt: TGTGCCAGCAGCCTTTTCGGACAGATCCTCCAAGAGACCCAGTACTTC
clone_size: .
v_call: TRBV7-9
j_call: TRBJ2-5
d_call: .

cdr3_aa: CASSQESAKETQYF
cdr3_nt: TGCGCCAGCAGCCAAGAGTCAGCGAAAGAGACCCAGTACTTC
clone_size: .
v_call: TRBV4-3
j_call: TRBJ2-5
d_call: .

cdr3_aa: CASSPKGGSSGTYEQYF
cdr3_nt: TGTGCCAGCAGCCCGAAAGGCGGGAGTAGCGGAACTTACGAGCAGTACTTC
clone_size: .
v_call: TRBV5-4
j_call: TRBJ2-7
d_call: TRBD2

cdr3_aa: CASSSGTGAYGYTF
cdr3_nt: TGTGCCAGCAGCTCCGGGACAGGGGCTTACGGCTACACCTTC
clone_size: .
v_call: TRBV11-2
j_call: TRBJ1-2
d_call: TRBD1

cdr3_aa: CASSSGTLTYEQYF
cdr3_nt: TGTGCCAGCAGCTCCGGGACTTTAACCTACGAGCAGTACTTC
clone_size: .
v_call: TRBV28
j_call: TRBJ2-7
d_call: .

cdr3_aa: CASSSTRGTSLDEQFF
cdr3_nt: TGTGCCAGCAGCTCCACACGCGGGACTAGCTTGGATGAGCAGTTCTTC
clone_size: .
v_call: TRBV7-6
j_call: TRBJ2-1
d_call: TRBD2

cdr3_aa: CASSYGRGFSYEQYF
cdr3_nt: TGTGCCAGCAGTTACGGTCGGGGTTTCTCCTACGAGCAGTACTTC
clone_size: few
v_call: TRBV6-6
j_call: TRBJ2-7
d_call: .

cdr3_aa: CASSLRTSGRTYEQYF
cdr3_nt: TGTGCCAGCAGCTTGCGGACTAGCGGGAGAACTTACGAGCAGTACTTC
clone_size: few
v_call: TRBV5-6
j_call: TRBJ2-7
d_call: TRBD2

cdr3_aa: CASSARDHSLANEQFF
cdr3_nt: TGTGCCAGCAGCGCCCGCGATCACAGCTTGGCGAATGAGCAGTTCTTC
clone_size: .
v_call: TRBV9
j_call: TRBJ2-1
d_call: .

cdr3_aa: CAISESRGNTEAFF
cdr3_nt: TGTGCCATCAGTGAGTCAAGGGGAAACACTGAAGCTTTCTTT
clone_size: .
v_call: TRBV10-3
j_call: TRBJ1-1
d_call: .

cdr3_aa: CASSPGGNSPLHF
cdr3_nt: TGTGCCAGCAGCCCGGGGGGGAATTCACCCCTCCACTTT
clone_size: .
v_call: TRBV7-2
j_call: TRBJ1-6
d_call: .

cdr3_aa: CASSPPPREYYSYEQYF
cdr3_nt: TGTGCCAGCAGCCCGCCACCCAGGGAATACTACTCCTACGAGCAGTACTTC
clone_size: few
v_call: TRBV7-9
j_call: TRBJ2-7
d_call: .

cdr3_aa: CASSRQGAGELFF
cdr3_nt: TGCGCCAGCAGCCGACAGGGGGCTGGGGAGCTGTTTTTT
clone_size: once
v_call: TRBV4-3
j_call: TRBJ2-2
d_call: TRBD1

cdr3_aa: CASSPGLAASYEQYF
cdr3_nt: TGTGCCAGCAGCCCGGGACTAGCGGCCTCCTACGAGCAGTACTTC
clone_size: .
v_call: TRBV9
j_call: TRBJ2-7
d_call: TRBD2

cdr3_aa: CASEMYQGSTDTQYF
cdr3_nt: TGTGCCTCTGAAATGTATCAGGGTAGCACAGATACGCAGTATTTT
clone_size: once
v_call: TRBV15
j_call: TRBJ2-3
d_call: .

cdr3_aa: CASSVPGPRPYEQYF
cdr3_nt: TGTGCCAGTAGTGTCCCGGGTCCCCGGCCCTACGAGCAGTACTTC
clone_size: .
v_call: TRBV19
j_call: TRBJ2-7
d_call: .